Following are 8 T cell receptor beta chains from one sample sequenced in a study of blood T cell repertoires in COVID-19 (dated by TCRdb to the early 2020s). Library preparation was by the immunoSEQ multiplex PCR assay. TCRdb carries this immuneACCESS record with in-frame sequences only. Its versions omit some clonotypes, under half of them owing to an unresolved V gene in the studies checked, with the rest unexplained. For this sample the table gives 200,000 to 250,000 clones, of which approximately 86% were detected only once. The top ten clones comprise around 15% of the sample. Sequenced: PBMCs or T cells enriched from blood (not recorded which). The receptors derive from a woman in her forties or fifties with acute COVID-19.

J is TRBJ2-1 and V is TRBV15; D not resolved. Trimming removed 3 bases from V and 1 base from J, with 7 bases in between. CDR1 and CDR2 (germline): LNHNV, YYDKDF (reference sequence). The CDR3 runs to 14 residues. CDR3 residues: CATSSRGSYNEQFF. In nucleotides, the CDR3 is TGTGCCACCAGCAGCCGCGGTTCCTACAATGAGCAGTTCTTC.

This clone was seen more than once but under ten times. The chain carries TRBV3-1 (or the pseudogene TRBV3-2) and TRBJ2-7; 7 positions agree with TRBD1. V lost 8 bases and J lost 2; bases outside the gene matches: 3. Germline-derived CDR1 and CDR2 are LGHDT and YNNKEL (reference sequence). The length of the CDR3 is 12 residues. DNA of the CDR3: TGTGCCAGCGGGGACAGAGCCTACGAGCAGTACTTC. Translated: CASGDRAYEQYF.

Concerning this clone itself: Other DNA sequences from this sample encode an identical CDR3 as well. The chain has TRBV5-4 and TRBJ2-1; the D is unclear. The CDR3 has 13 residues. Germline V CDR1 and CDR2: SGHNT, YYREEE (reference sequence). Trimming removed 0 bases from V and 7 bases from J, with 8 bases in between. CDR3 sequence reads: CASSLVGLNEQFF. The DNA of the CDR3 is TGTGCCAGCAGCTTGGTGGGCCTAAATGAGCAGTTCTTC.

The rearrangement uses TRBV20-1 and TRBJ2-3, with D possibly TRBD1 on 6 matching bases. Trimming cost V 3 bases and J 4 bases, with 14 bases left between them. From germline, CDR1 is DFQATT and CDR2 SNEGSKA (reference sequence). This CDR3 comprises 14 residues. CDR3 sequence reads: CSASMTGRADTQYF. The DNA for the CDR3 is TGCAGTGCTAGTATGACAGGCAGGGCAGATACGCAGTATTTT.

The chain's CDR3 is CASTPRAALGLFF. The CDR3 DNA follows: TGTGCCAGCACCCCGCGGGCGGCCCTTGGGCTGTTTTTT. The chain combines TRBV28 with TRBJ2-2; a possible D gene is TRBD2 (5 bases). CDR3 length: 13 residues. Germline values: CDR1 MDHEN, CDR2 SYDVKM. The germline V and J ends were trimmed by 7 bases and 13 bases, with 19 bases remaining between them.

Here the CDR3 reads CASSSYPMLAGGPEEQFF. CDR3 in DNA: TGTGCCAGCAGCTCCTACCCTATGTTAGCGGGAGGGCCTGAAGAGCAGTTCTTC. This chain uses TRBV5-5 with TRBJ2-1, with 11 bases matching TRBD2. CDR1 and CDR2 (germline): SGHKS, YYEKEE (reference sequence). With 3 bases clipped from V and 10 bases from J, the junction kept 18 bases outside the gene matches. This CDR3 has 18 residues.

V gene TRBV7-9 combines with J gene TRBJ2-1; no firm D call. Trimming left V 7 bases short and J 6 bases short, with 19 bases between. Germline CDR1 and CDR2: SEHNR and FQNEAQ (reference sequence). This CDR3 comprises 15 residues. The CDR3 sequence is CASNKASISTNEQFF. The CDR3 coding sequence is TGTGCCAGCAATAAAGCCAGCATTAGCACCAATGAGCAGTTCTTC.

V and J are TRBV28 and TRBJ2-7; TRBD2 agrees at 7 bases. The CDR3 runs 15 residues. In germline, CDR1 is MDHEN, CDR2 SYDVKM. V was clipped by 5 bases and J by 3 bases; unmatched bases: 10. CDR3 loop: CASSPSPGGIYEQYF. The CDR3 DNA sequence: TGTGCCAGCAGTCCCTCTCCGGGAGGTATCTACGAGCAGTACTTC.